This T cell receptor (beta chain) was retrieved from a study of siplizumab effects on memory and regulatory T cells. Study-wide results and limits: Some alloreactive sequences were traceable to unstimulated CD4+ memory cells, and siplizumab significantly reduced them.

Notes on this clone: As yet, its antigen is unknown.

Produced via immunoSEQ multiplex PCR; TCRdb's table is partial and in-frame only. The sample lists roughly 26,000 clones, 75% to 85% occurring once. In a few donor pairs, unstimulated naive, memory, effector memory and TEMRA subsets were sequenced. The junction had 11 bases not matched to a gene; V was cut back by 3 bases and J by 5 bases. The CDR3 sequence is 16 residues long. From germline, CDR1 is SGHRS and CDR2 YFSETQ. The sequence was collected from a human donor in good health. Sequencing was carried out using memory CD4+ T cells sorted from blood. V gene TRBV5-1 combines with J gene TRBJ2-7, with 10 positions matching TRBD1. The CDR3 here is CASSWGTLTGGNEQYF. Written as DNA, the CDR3 is TGCGCCAGCAGCTGGGGAACATTGACAGGGGGCAACGAGCAGTACTTC.